The clone carrying this T cell receptor (beta chain) occurred a few times. Its specificity is unknown. The sample originates from a study of CD8 T cells in ankylosing spondylitis. Molecular-barcoded quantitative 5'-RACE produced these TCR beta libraries. A single record per CDR3 protein comes from TCRdb applying MiXCR to the 5' RACE reads. The table has 200,000 or so distinct CDR3 sequences, 18% seen once. Regarding the study as a whole: Researchers report that disease-linked clones proved CD8+ and relatively rare in peripheral blood. Significantly higher representation of disease-linked clones was reported for matched ankylosing spondylitis synovial fluid. A subset of motif variants has previously been described in the synovial fluid and blood of reactive arthritis.

CDR3 length equals 16 residues. Trimming at V came to 0 bases and at J to 6 bases, leaving 3 bases not matched to a gene. CDR1 is KGHSH, CDR2 LQKENI, per germline. This receptor was taken from a male donor aged 10 to 30 with ankylosing spondylitis or in good health (not recorded which). Sequences were obtained from blood, either unsorted or a sorted T cell fraction (not recorded which). The gene calls are TRBV18 and TRBJ2-1; 12 bases are shared with TRBD2. The CDR3 DNA follows: TGTGCCAGCTCACCACCGGTACTAGCGGGAGGCAATGAGCAGTTCTTC. Translated, it gives CASSPPVLAGGNEQFF.